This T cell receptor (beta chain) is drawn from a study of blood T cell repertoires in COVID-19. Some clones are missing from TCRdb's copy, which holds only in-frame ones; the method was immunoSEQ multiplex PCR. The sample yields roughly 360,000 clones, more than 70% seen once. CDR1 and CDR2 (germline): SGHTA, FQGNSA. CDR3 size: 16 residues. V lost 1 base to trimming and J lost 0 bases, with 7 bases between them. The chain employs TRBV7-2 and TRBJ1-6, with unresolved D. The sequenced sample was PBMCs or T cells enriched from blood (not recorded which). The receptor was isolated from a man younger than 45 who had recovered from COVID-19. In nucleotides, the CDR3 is TGTGCCAGCAGCTTAGGCAGAAGCTCCTATAATTCACCCCTCCACTTT. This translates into CASSLGRSSYNSPLHF.